The sequence of this T cell receptor (beta chain) was determined in a study of blood T cells in healthy people across ages. In the study overall: About one barcoded beta molecule was captured per two T cells (by template switching).

Together with a sample-barcoded 5' primer, a J-beta primer mix was included in a second PCR lasting roughly 6 to 12 cycles. MiXCR, run by TCRdb on the 5' RACE reads, gives a single entry per CDR3 protein. The sample carries fewer than 2 million distinct CDR3 sequences, about 39% recorded once. Extraction yielded at least 5 micrograms of total RNA per sample. V was cut by 0 bases and J by 7 bases, with 15 bases left in between. The CDR3 runs 14 residues. Germline V gene lookup returns CDR1 DFQATT and CDR2 SNEGSKA (reference sequence). On this clonotype: Its matching antigen is unknown.

Findings and caveats of the study: Naive CD4+ cells and diversity were both higher in long-lived donors than in aged donors.

The chain couples TRBV20-1 to TRBJ1-2; D perhaps matches TRBD1 (5 bases). This clonotype was obtained from a human donor in good health. The sequenced sample consisted of blood. CDR3 in DNA: TGCAGTGCTAGAGATCTGTTAGGGGTTCTTGGCTACACCTTC. It is translated as CSARDLLGVLGYTF.